This T cell receptor (beta chain) was profiled in a study of blood T cell repertoires in COVID-19. Sequencing was performed with immunoSEQ multiplex PCR; in TCRdb, only in-frame clones are kept and a portion is missing. The table has 200,000 to 300,000 clones, 91% seen once. CDR1 SGHTA and CDR2 FQGNSA come from the germline V gene. CDR3 length equals 13 residues. Trimming took off 1 base at V and 2 bases at J, with 5 bases between the two ends. The V gene is TRBV7-2, the J gene TRBJ1-2; D is unresolved. The receptor was derived from a person aged 18-30 years with COVID-19, enrolled during active disease. Sequenced material: peripheral blood. The CDR3 DNA reads as TGTGCCAGCAGCTTAGGCCTAAACTATGGCTACACCTTC. Its protein is CASSLGLNYGYTF.